The sequence of this TCR beta chain was determined in a study of blood T cell repertoires in COVID-19. As for the study in general: Sources were T cells, B-cell-depleted T cells, or PBMCs; the material itself was cDNA or gDNA.

V lost 5 bases and J 0 bases, leaving 11 bases between the germline ends. Germline-derived CDR1 and CDR2 are SNHLY and FYNNEI. The CDR3 runs to 14 residues. Seattle researchers signed up patients amid active infection and tracked them longitudinally. This clone was counted a few times. Repertoires were generated with immunoSEQ multiplex PCR, while TCRdb's copy carries only in-frame clones and drops some. This sample has around 230,000 clones; roughly 85% occur once, and the top ten carry around 5.5%. The V and J genes are TRBV2 and TRBJ2-7; D uncertain. Material: peripheral blood. The sequence derives from a man aged 50 or older with COVID-19, enrolled during active disease. CDR3 amino acids: CASSPISFSYEQYF. CDR3 nucleotide sequence: TGTGCCAGCAGTCCTATCTCATTCTCCTACGAGCAGTACTTC.